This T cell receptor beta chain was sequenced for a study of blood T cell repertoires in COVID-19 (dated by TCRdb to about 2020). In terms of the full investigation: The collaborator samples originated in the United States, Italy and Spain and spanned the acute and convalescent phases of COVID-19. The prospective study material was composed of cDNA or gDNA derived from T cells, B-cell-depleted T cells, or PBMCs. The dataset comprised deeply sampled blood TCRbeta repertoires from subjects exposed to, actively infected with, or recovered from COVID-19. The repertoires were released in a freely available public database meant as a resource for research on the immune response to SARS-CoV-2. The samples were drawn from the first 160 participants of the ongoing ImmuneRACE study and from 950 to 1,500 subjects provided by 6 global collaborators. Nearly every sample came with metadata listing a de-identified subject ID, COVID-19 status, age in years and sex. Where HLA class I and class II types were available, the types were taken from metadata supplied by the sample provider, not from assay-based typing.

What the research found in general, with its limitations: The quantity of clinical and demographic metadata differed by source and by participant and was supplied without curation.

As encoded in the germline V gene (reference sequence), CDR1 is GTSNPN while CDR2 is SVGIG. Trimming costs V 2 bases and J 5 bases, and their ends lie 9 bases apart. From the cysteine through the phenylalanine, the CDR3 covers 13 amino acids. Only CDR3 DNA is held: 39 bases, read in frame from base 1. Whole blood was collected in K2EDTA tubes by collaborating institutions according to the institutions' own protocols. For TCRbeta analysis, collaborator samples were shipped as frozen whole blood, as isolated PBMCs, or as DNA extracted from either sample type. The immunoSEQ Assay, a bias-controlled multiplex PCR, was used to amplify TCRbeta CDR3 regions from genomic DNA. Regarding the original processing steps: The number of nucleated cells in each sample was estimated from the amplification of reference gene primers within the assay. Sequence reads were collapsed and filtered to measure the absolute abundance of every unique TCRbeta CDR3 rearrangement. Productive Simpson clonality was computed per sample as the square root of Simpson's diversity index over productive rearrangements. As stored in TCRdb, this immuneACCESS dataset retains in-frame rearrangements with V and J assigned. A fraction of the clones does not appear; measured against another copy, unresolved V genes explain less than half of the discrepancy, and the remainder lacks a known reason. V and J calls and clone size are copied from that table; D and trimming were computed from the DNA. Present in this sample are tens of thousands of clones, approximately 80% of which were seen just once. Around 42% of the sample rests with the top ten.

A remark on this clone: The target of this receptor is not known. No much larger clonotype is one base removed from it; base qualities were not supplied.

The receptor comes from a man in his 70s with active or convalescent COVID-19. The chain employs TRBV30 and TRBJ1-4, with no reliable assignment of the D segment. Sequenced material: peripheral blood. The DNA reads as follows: TGTGCCTGGAGTCGCGGACTAAATGAAAAACTGTTTTTT. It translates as CAWSRGLNEKLFF.